This T cell receptor (beta chain) originates from a study of T cells after yellow fever vaccination. Study observations and caveats: On re-exposure, the response was weaker but peaked faster, at day 5 versus 15.

This clonotype was observed at least ten times. No antigen is known for it. The CDR3 covers 13 residues. CDR1 and CDR2 (germline): WNHNN, SYGVQD (reference sequence). Trimming left V 0 bases short and J 9 bases short, with 11 bases between. They built TCR cDNA with 5'RACE template switching, a step that put in a universal primer site and UMIs. Each CDR3 protein gets one entry after TCRdb re-called the 5' RACE reads with MiXCR. This table holds 100,000 to 150,000 distinct CDR3 sequences, approximately 7% found once. The chain employs TRBV10-1 and TRBJ2-5, with D possibly TRBD2 on 5 matching bases. The sequences come from CD4+ T cells sorted from PBMCs, collected 9 to 11 days after the first yellow fever vaccination. This clonotype was obtained from a man aged 18 to 29 who received the YFV17D yellow fever vaccine. CDR3 amino acids: CASSESIAAAQYF. DNA of the CDR3: TGCGCCAGCAGTGAGTCGATCGCAGCGGCCCAGTACTTC.